Each of the 25 T cell receptor beta chains below was sequenced from the same sample in a study of radiotherapy plus CTLA-4 blockade in lung cancer. Data came from immunoSEQ multiplex PCR; TCRdb stores just in-frame clones and leaves some out. The profile shows over 60,000 clones, more than 75% of them singletons. Material: peripheral blood, obtained from a patient treated with radiotherapy plus ipilimumab. Source of these receptors: a human donor with non-small cell lung cancer who had stable disease on radiotherapy plus ipilimumab.

V is TRBV7-2 and J is TRBJ2-1; D perhaps matches TRBD2 (5 bases). From germline, CDR1 is SGHTA and CDR2 FQGNSA. This CDR3 is built from 15 residues. Trimming removed 2 bases at V and 2 bases at J, with 10 bases between. CDR3 residues: CASSLSRATYNEQFF. In nucleotides, the CDR3 is TGTGCCAGCAGCTTATCGAGGGCCACCTACAATGAGCAGTTCTTC. Combining the CDR3 with reference TRBV7-2 and TRBJ2-1 gives the whole variable domain GAGVSQSPSNKVTEKGKDVELRCDPISGHTALYWYRQSLGQGLEFLIYFQGNSAPDKSGLPSDRFSAERTGGSVSTLTIQRTQQEDSAVYLCASSLSRATYNEQFFGPGTRLTVL.

The chain recombines TRBV6-6 with TRBJ1-4; 8 bases are shared with TRBD1. The CDR3 has 15 residues. Germline V CDR1 and CDR2: MNHNY, SVGAGI (reference sequence). Losses at the gene ends were 6 bases for V and 6 bases for J; bases not matched to a gene: 9. This chain's CDR3 is CASRLQGAVDEKLFF. The CDR3 DNA is TGTGCCAGCAGGCTGCAGGGGGCCGTAGATGAAAAACTGTTTTTT.

This clone was counted a single time. V and J are TRBV2 and TRBJ2-7; 9 positions match TRBD1. The germline V gene encodes CDR1 SNHLY and CDR2 FYNNEI. V dropped 3 bases and J dropped 6; count of bases not matched to a gene: 3. The CDR3 consists of 13 residues. CDR3 sequence reads: CASSEGTGSEQYF. CDR3 bases: TGTGCCAGCAGTGAGGGGACAGGGTCCGAGCAGTACTTC.

J is TRBJ1-5 and V is TRBV10-3, with D possibly TRBD1 on 6 matching bases. The CDR3 is 18 amino acids. Per the germline V gene, CDR1 is ENHRY and CDR2 is SYGVKD. The V gene lost 0 bases and the J gene lost 4 bases, with 19 bases spanning the gap. The CDR3 is CAISESRQGTAVNQPQHF. CDR3 nucleotide sequence: TGTGCCATCAGTGAGTCCCGCCAGGGGACCGCCGTAAATCAGCCCCAGCATTTT.

The chain joins TRBV25-1 to TRBJ1-1; perhaps TRBD1 as D (6 bases). V was shortened by 5 bases and J by 7 bases, with 17 bases between the two germline ends. The germline CDR1 and CDR2 sequences are MGHDK and SYGVNS. The CDR3 loop spans 14 amino acids. CDR3 sequence (DNA): TGTGCCAGCAGTCTCCACAGGGTCGGTAGTGAAGCTTTCTTT. This gives the protein CASSLHRVGSEAFF.

The CDR3 region has the DNA TGTGCCAGCAGTTCGCGGGGAGATGAGCAGTTCTTC. Its translation is CASSSRGDEQFF. This chain uses TRBV6-6 with TRBJ2-1; TRBD2 is a possible D gene (6 bases). Trimming cost V 4 bases and J 8 bases, with 9 bases left between them. The CDR3 consists of 12 residues. Looked up from germline, CDR1 is MNHNY and CDR2 is SVGAGI (reference sequence).

The chain carries TRBV28 and TRBJ2-3, with no clear D. CDR3 length equals 12 residues. The V gene lost 1 base and the J gene lost 7 bases, with 6 bases spanning the gap. Germline lookup yields CDR1 MDHEN and CDR2 SYDVKM. In nucleotides, the CDR3 is TGTGCCAGCAGTTTATTATTCCATACGCAGTATTTT. Translated: CASSLLFHTQYF.

As to this clone: Mismatch with germline at one junction end may stem from a read error. This sequence joins TRBV7-7 and TRBJ2-3; tentatively, D is TRBD2 (8 bases). The CDR3 loop spans 16 amino acids. Germline loops: CDR1 SSHAT, CDR2 FNYEAQ (reference sequence). CDR3 DNA: TGTGCTAGCAGCTTAGAACTAGCGGTTCCAGGGGGTACGCAGTATTTT. It encodes CASSLELAVPGGTQYF.

This rearrangement joins TRBV5-6 to TRBJ2-5; D might be TRBD2 (6 bases). The CDR3 spans 15 residues. Trimming removed 4 bases at V and 2 bases at J, with 15 bases between. Germline values: CDR1 SGHDT, CDR2 YYEEEE. CDR3 protein: CASSPARERQETQYF. Here the CDR3 DNA reads TGTGCCAGCAGCCCAGCCCGGGAGAGGCAAGAGACCCAGTACTTC. The entire variable domain, with the rest obtained from reference TRBV5-6 and TRBJ2-5, is as follows: DAGVTQSPTHLIKTRGQQVTLRCSPKSGHDTVSWYQQALGQGPQFIFQYYEEEERQRGNFPDRFSGHQFPNYSSELNVNALLLGDSALYLCASSPARERQETQYFGPGTRLLVL.

The genes are TRBV29-1 and TRBJ1-3; D uncertain. The V gene lost 3 bases and the J gene lost 3 bases, with 6 bases spanning the gap. CDR1 is SQVTM and CDR2 is ANQGSEA in the germline V gene. The CDR3 has 12 amino acids. CDR3 amino acids: CSVETVGNTIYF. The DNA for the CDR3 is TGCAGCGTTGAGACGGTTGGAAACACCATATATTTT.

The chain carries TRBV27 and TRBJ2-7; 10 bases map to TRBD1. This CDR3 comprises 17 residues. J was trimmed by 2 bases and V by 1 base; bases with no gene match: 8. The germline gives CDR1 MNHEY, CDR2 SMNVEV (reference sequence). CDR3 sequence: CASSLYGTGDLAYEQYF. For the CDR3, the DNA is TGTGCCAGCAGTTTATATGGGACAGGGGATTTGGCCTACGAGCAGTACTTC.

This chain links TRBV6-5 with TRBJ2-1; 7 bases fit TRBD1. V shed 1 base, J shed 0 bases, and the junction held 3 bases outside the gene matches. CDR1 and CDR2 (germline): MNHEY, SVGAGI. There are 16 residues in the CDR3. The CDR3 reads CASSYLPGGSYNEQFF. For the CDR3, the DNA is TGTGCCAGCAGTTACTTACCAGGGGGCTCCTACAATGAGCAGTTCTTC.

This chain uses TRBV2 with TRBJ1-2; D is unclear. This CDR3 region has 14 residues. Germline V gene data show CDR1 as SNHLY and CDR2 as FYNNEI. V was clipped by 1 base and J by 0 bases, with 6 bases between them. The CDR3 bases are TGTGCCAGCAGTGAAGGGGGTTCTAACTATGGCTACACCTTC. It specifies CASSEGGSNYGYTF. Together with reference TRBV2 and TRBJ1-2, the CDR3 gives the full variable domain: EPEVTQTPSHQVTQMGQEVILRCVPISNHLYFYWYRQILGQKVEFLVSFYNNEISEKSEIFDDQFSVERPDGSNFTLKIRSTKLEDSAMYFCASSEGGSNYGYTFGSGTRLTVV.

The chain carries TRBV19 and TRBJ1-6; no definite D call. Deletions cut 8 bases from V and 5 bases from J, with 10 bases between. This CDR3 has 13 amino acids. Germline assignment: CDR1 LNHDA and CDR2 SQIVND (reference sequence). The DNA for the CDR3 is TGTGCCAGTGCCGGACCGAATAATTCACCCCTCCACTTT. Encoded protein: CASAGPNNSPLHF.

This clone has just one count. This chain connects TRBV15 to TRBJ2-7, with 10 bases aligning to TRBD2. Germline V gives CDR1 LNHNV, CDR2 YYDKDF (reference sequence). V trimming: 0 bases; J trimming: 0 bases; junction bases outside the gene matches: 5. The CDR3 consists of 17 residues. This CDR3 is CATSRDYGTSDSYEQYF. CDR3 in DNA: TGTGCCACCAGCAGAGATTACGGGACTAGCGACTCCTACGAGCAGTACTTC.

This clone showed up just a few times. The chain employs TRBV12-5 and TRBJ2-5; D not certain. Germline V CDR1 and CDR2: LGHNT, FRNRAP. The CDR3 covers 14 residues. The V and J ends lost 4 bases and 3 bases respectively, with 12 bases between them. The CDR3: CASGSRPLEETQYF. As DNA, the CDR3 is TGTGCTAGTGGTTCGCGCCCGCTTGAAGAGACCCAGTACTTC.

The rearrangement uses TRBV6-6 and TRBJ2-1; 7 bases map to TRBD1. The trim removed 8 bases at V and 3 bases at J, leaving 1 base unmatched. CDR1 is MNHNY and CDR2 is SVGAGI in the germline V gene (reference sequence). This CDR3 is 12 amino acids long. The CDR3 nucleotides are TGTGCCAGCCGGGACAGCTACAATGAGCAGTTCTTC. It is translated as CASRDSYNEQFF.

The V gene is TRBV28, the J gene TRBJ1-5; the D is unclear. Deletions cut 6 bases from V and 6 bases from J, with 21 bases between. The CDR3 totals 16 residues. Per the germline V gene, CDR1 is MDHEN and CDR2 is SYDVKM. The CDR3 sequence: CASRRSYRTGGQPQHF. DNA for the CDR3: TGTGCCAGCAGACGCAGTTATCGAACGGGCGGTCAGCCCCAGCATTTT.

The chain couples TRBV7-9 to TRBJ2-7, with TRBD2 as a possible D gene (6 bases). This CDR3 is 14 amino acids long. V lost 4 bases to trimming and J lost 3 bases, with 13 bases between them. Looked up from germline, CDR1 is SEHNR and CDR2 is FQNEAQ (reference sequence). In DNA form, the CDR3 reads TGTGCCAGCAGCTCCCCCGTGGGGGGCTACGAGCAGTACTTC. Amino acid sequence: CASSSPVGGYEQYF.

This clone was detected only once. V gene TRBV20-1 combines with J gene TRBJ1-2; D uncertain. The CDR3 sequence is 11 residues long. Trimming removed 8 bases from V and 8 bases from J, with 15 bases in between. Germline V gene data show CDR1 as DFQATT and CDR2 as SNEGSKA (reference sequence). The CDR3: CSLNGGWGYTF. The CDR3 bases are TGCAGTTTAAACGGTGGTTGGGGCTACACCTTC.

The rearrangement uses TRBV28 and TRBJ2-4; TRBD2 agrees at 7 bases. The V segment lost 7 bases and the J segment 0 bases; nucleotides outside the gene matches: 6. The CDR3 is made up of 15 amino acids. The germline gives CDR1 MDHEN, CDR2 SYDVKM. CDR3 DNA sequence: TGTGCCAGCACAATCAGCGGGGTAGCCAAAAACATTCAGTACTTC. This encodes CASTISGVAKNIQYF.

The chain has TRBV28 and TRBJ2-7; D remains unclear. The V end lost 3 bases, the J end lost 2 bases, and 11 bases lay between the germline ends. The CDR3 sequence is 14 residues long. Germline V gene data show CDR1 as MDHEN and CDR2 as SYDVKM. Here the CDR3 reads CASSLATKAYEQYF. CDR3 nucleotide sequence: TGTGCCAGCAGTTTGGCTACTAAGGCCTACGAGCAGTACTTC.

The chain is built from TRBV10-3 and TRBJ2-1, with 8 bases matching TRBD1. The CDR3 is made up of 15 amino acids. V dropped 4 bases and J dropped 2; count of bases not matched to a gene: 4. Germline-derived CDR1 and CDR2 are ENHRY and SYGVKD. The CDR3: CAISGGTGAYNEQFF. The CDR3 DNA is TGTGCCATCAGTGGTGGGACAGGAGCCTACAATGAGCAGTTCTTC.

This rearrangement joins TRBV28 to TRBJ2-1; TRBD1 aligns across 7 bases. The CDR3 has 18 residues. Per germline, CDR1 MDHEN and CDR2 SYDVKM. Losses at the gene ends were 5 bases for V and 0 bases for J; bases not matched to a gene: 13. CDR3 DNA sequence: TGTGCCAGCAGTGTAAACGTCCGACAGGGAAGCTCCTACAATGAGCAGTTCTTC. This sequence encodes CASSVNVRQGSSYNEQFF.

The chain is built from TRBV4-1 and TRBJ2-4; tentative D call: TRBD2 (7 bases). Trimming pared 5 bases from V and 8 bases from J, leaving 16 bases between. Germline-derived CDR1 and CDR2 are MGHRA and YSYEKL. The CDR3 length is 14 residues. CDR3 in DNA: TGCGCCAGCAGCTATGGGGGGGGCGGGGACATTCAGTACTTC. It specifies CASSYGGGGDIQYF.